This passage covers 9 T cell receptor beta chains from one sample sequenced in a study of blood T cell repertoires in COVID-19. This table comes from immunoSEQ multiplex PCR, and its TCRdb copy is limited to in-frame clones, with some not included. The sample consists of more than 55,000 clones, 70% to 85% of them appearing once. Sequencing was carried out using peripheral blood. Receptors were obtained from a human donor in a cohort sampled during active COVID-19.

The CDR3 protein is CASSKTRMNEQFF. CDR3 bases: TGTGCCAGCAGCAAGACTAGGATGAATGAGCAGTTCTTC. This chain joins TRBV7-8 and TRBJ2-1; perhaps TRBD2 as D (6 bases). This CDR3 has 13 amino acids. Trimming took off 5 bases at V and 7 bases at J, with 12 bases between the two ends. Germline lookup yields CDR1 SGHVS and CDR2 FQNEAQ.

The rearrangement uses TRBV19 and TRBJ1-4; the match to TRBD1 covers 8 bases. The CDR3 is 15 amino acids. V was clipped by 5 bases and J by 6 bases; unmatched bases: 8. Germline V lookup: CDR1 LNHDA, CDR2 SQIVND (reference sequence). The CDR3 loop is CASSARQGLDEKLFF. CDR3 DNA sequence: TGTGCCAGTAGTGCCCGACAGGGGTTGGATGAAAAACTGTTTTTT. Drawing the rest from reference TRBV19 and TRBJ1-4, the complete variable domain is DGGITQSPKYLFRKEGQNVTLSCEQNLNHDAMYWYRQDPGQGLRLIYYSQIVNDFQKGDIAEGYSVSREKKESFPLTVTSAQKNPTAFYLCASSARQGLDEKLFFGSGTQLSVL.

This clone appeared many times. The chain has TRBV4-1 and TRBJ2-7, with D maybe TRBD1 (5 bases). Per germline, CDR1 MGHRA and CDR2 YSYEKL. This CDR3 spans 14 amino acids. V was trimmed by 7 bases and J by 4 bases, leaving 17 bases between them. The DNA of the CDR3 is TGCGCCAGCACCTACGGACACGGCAATTACGAGCAGTACTTC. It is translated as CASTYGHGNYEQYF.

This clone was counted between two and nine times. The chain has TRBV28 and TRBJ2-7; possibly TRBD2 for D (6 bases). This CDR3 is 15 amino acids long. Germline V gene data show CDR1 as MDHEN and CDR2 as SYDVKM. V lost 2 bases and J 0 bases, leaving 11 bases between the germline ends. The CDR3 sequence: CASSLVGGRSYEQYF. CDR3 sequence (DNA): TGTGCCAGCAGTTTAGTGGGAGGCCGCTCCTACGAGCAGTACTTC.

The rearrangement links TRBV12-3 or TRBV12-4 to TRBJ2-4, with D uncertain. V lost 0 bases, J lost 10 bases, and 4 bases lay in between. The length of the CDR3 is 11 residues. CDR3 in amino acids: CASSLARIQYF. As DNA, the CDR3 is TGTGCCAGCAGTTTAGCGCGTATTCAGTACTTC.

The chain recombines TRBV18 with TRBJ2-4; 15 nucleotides match TRBD2. There are 19 residues in the CDR3. Trimming at V came to 2 bases and at J to 0 bases, leaving 5 bases not matched to a gene. Per the germline V gene, CDR1 is KGHSH and CDR2 is LQKENI. The CDR3 loop reads CASSPAGLAGGGAKNIQYF. CDR3 DNA sequence: TGTGCCAGCTCACCAGCGGGACTAGCGGGAGGCGGAGCCAAAAACATTCAGTACTTC.

The CDR3 sequence: CASREGQTSYGYTF. The DNA of the CDR3 is TGTGCCAGCAGAGAGGGACAGACAAGCTATGGCTACACCTTC. J is TRBJ1-2 and V is TRBV9; 7 bases match TRBD1. The length of the CDR3 is 14 residues. Unmatched junction bases numbered 8, after V lost 5 bases and J lost 4 bases. Germline V gives CDR1 SGDLS, CDR2 YYNGEE.

This sequence joins TRBV2 and TRBJ1-6; D is perhaps TRBD1 (6 bases). V gave up 11 bases and J gave up 3 bases, with 14 bases separating them. The CDR3 has 14 residues. CDR1 SNHLY and CDR2 FYNNEI come from the germline V gene. Here the CDR3 reads CACGGRLYNSPLHF. The DNA for the CDR3 is TGTGCCTGCGGGGGCCGTCTCTATAATTCACCCCTCCACTTT.

The table lists this clone with a few counts. V and J are TRBV5-1 and TRBJ2-5; the match to TRBD2 covers 7 bases. CDR1 SGHRS and CDR2 YFSETQ come from the germline V gene. The CDR3 consists of 13 residues. V was pared by 4 bases and J by 4 bases, with 4 bases of the junction left unmatched. Here the CDR3 reads CASSRTSIETQYF. The CDR3 DNA reads TGCGCCAGCAGCCGGACTAGTATAGAGACCCAGTACTTC.